This T cell receptor (beta chain) was recorded in a study of cytomegalovirus exposure and HLA in healthy donors. Findings and limits, study-wide: One later analysis, an examination of the 100 to 150 validation repertoires, found that first-cohort TCR clusters tended to co-occur in them. Through in vitro validation, a few CMV-associated chains were shown to be specific for CMV antigens. Altogether, 150 to 200 TCR beta chains were recorded as cytomegalovirus-associated. As was reported, the classifier diagnosed cytomegalovirus status with high specificity and sensitivity.

The method was immunoSEQ multiplex PCR; TCRdb's version includes in-frame clones alone and lacks a portion of them. The data contain 150,000 to 200,000 clones, about 89% of them seen just once; the ten biggest clones take up roughly 2.5%. Trimming took 7 bases from V and 9 from J, leaving 15 bases between them. The CDR3 length is 12 residues. Germline V CDR1 and CDR2: LNHDA, SQIVND (reference sequence). Comments on this clone: The antigen is not known.

Input material: PBMCs. V usage is TRBV19 and J usage is TRBJ1-1, with D maybe TRBD1 (6 bases). This TCR derives from a man between 18 and 35 years old in good health and CMV-seropositive. The CDR3 here is CASKKGVFQAFF. CDR3 nucleotide sequence: TGTGCCAGTAAAAAGGGGGTATTTCAAGCTTTCTTT.